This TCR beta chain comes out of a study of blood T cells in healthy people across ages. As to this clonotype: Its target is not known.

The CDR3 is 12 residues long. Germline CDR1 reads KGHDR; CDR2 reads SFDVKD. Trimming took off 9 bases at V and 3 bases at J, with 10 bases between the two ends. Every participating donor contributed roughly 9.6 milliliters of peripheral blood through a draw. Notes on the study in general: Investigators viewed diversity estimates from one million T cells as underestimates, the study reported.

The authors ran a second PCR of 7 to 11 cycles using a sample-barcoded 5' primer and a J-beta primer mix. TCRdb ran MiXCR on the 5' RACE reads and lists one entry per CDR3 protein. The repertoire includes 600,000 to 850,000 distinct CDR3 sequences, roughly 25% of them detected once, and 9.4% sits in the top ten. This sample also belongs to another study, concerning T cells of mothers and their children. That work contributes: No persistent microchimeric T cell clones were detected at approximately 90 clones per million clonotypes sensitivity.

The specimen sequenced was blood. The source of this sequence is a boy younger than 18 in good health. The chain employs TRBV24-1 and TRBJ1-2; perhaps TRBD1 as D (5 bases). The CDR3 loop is CATWGIYYGYTF. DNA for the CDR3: TGTGCCACCTGGGGCATTTACTATGGCTACACCTTC.